Each of the 30 T cell receptor beta chains below was sequenced from the same sample in a study of OX40 agonist ivuxolimab in advanced cancers. This table comes from immunoSEQ multiplex PCR, and its TCRdb copy is limited to in-frame clones, with some not included. The sample contains tens of thousands of clones, roughly 85% of which appear only once. Sequenced material: CD4+ or CD8+ T cells sorted from blood, taken in a trial of the OX40 agonist ivuxolimab. Receptors were obtained from an adult with an advanced solid tumor such as melanoma, head and neck, liver or kidney cancer.

V and J are TRBV28 and TRBJ1-4, with D uncertain. CDR3 length: 13 amino acids. Germline values: CDR1 MDHEN, CDR2 SYDVKM. V dropped 6 bases and J dropped 8 bases, with 13 bases sitting between them. The CDR3 DNA reads as TGTGCCAGCAGCCAGCCGGCGGACGAAAAACTGTTTTTT. Its translation is CASSQPADEKLFF.

The chain has TRBV19 and TRBJ2-7; TRBD2 agrees at 8 bases. This CDR3 has 15 residues. V gave up 4 bases and J gave up 2 bases; unmatched junction bases: 7. Germline assignment: CDR1 LNHDA and CDR2 SQIVND (reference sequence). CDR3 amino acids: CASSTSGGMAYEQYF. As DNA, the CDR3 is TGTGCCAGTAGTACGAGCGGGGGCATGGCCTACGAGCAGTACTTC. Variable domain in full (rest from reference TRBV19 and TRBJ2-7): DGGITQSPKYLFRKEGQNVTLSCEQNLNHDAMYWYRQDPGQGLRLIYYSQIVNDFQKGDIAEGYSVSREKKESFPLTVTSAQKNPTAFYLCASSTSGGMAYEQYFGPGTRLTVT.

The chain couples TRBV6-5 to TRBJ1-2, with D possibly matching TRBD1 (5 bases). V lost 9 bases and J 2 bases, leaving 19 bases between the germline ends. The CDR3 covers 15 residues. Germline V lookup: CDR1 MNHEY, CDR2 SVGAGI. CDR3 protein: CASRDHLLRNYGYTF. The CDR3 DNA reads TGTGCCAGTCGGGACCACCTCCTCCGGAACTATGGCTACACCTTC.

V usage is TRBV27 and J usage is TRBJ1-5; D unclear. CDR1 and CDR2 from the germline V gene are MNHEY and SMNVEV (reference sequence). Trimming removed 6 bases from V and 2 bases from J, with 11 bases in between. The CDR3 has 14 amino acids. The CDR3 DNA is TGTGCCAGCAGCGGACGATTGGGCAATCAGCCCCAGCATTTT. This gives the protein CASSGRLGNQPQHF.

This clone is a singleton in its sample. This chain links TRBV27 with TRBJ2-2; TRBD2 matches 12 bases. Germline CDR1 and CDR2: MNHEY and SMNVEV (reference sequence). V lost 4 bases and J lost 6; bases outside the gene matches: 9. There are 17 residues in the CDR3. The CDR3 here is CASSWWSSGRASGELFF. Here the CDR3 DNA reads TGTGCCAGCAGTTGGTGGTCTAGCGGGAGGGCTTCCGGGGAGCTGTTTTTT.

A few counts support this clone. V is TRBV7-2 and J is TRBJ2-3; 8 nucleotides align to TRBD2. In germline, CDR1 is SGHTA, CDR2 FQGNSA. This CDR3 is built from 17 residues. The V gene end was trimmed by 0 bases and the J gene end by 2 bases; junction bases not matched to a gene: 7. In DNA, the CDR3 is TGTGCCAGCAGCTTAGCGGGGTCGCGGGGGGACACAGATACGCAGTATTTT. Translated: CASSLAGSRGDTDTQYF.

A word on this clone: The junction does not match germline at one end; this may be a read error. This sequence joins TRBV6-5 and TRBJ2-7, with 8 nucleotides matching TRBD1. In germline, CDR1 is MNHEY, CDR2 SVGAGI. The CDR3 has 12 residues. The CDR3 loop reads CASRTTSGQGHF. As DNA, the CDR3 is TGTGCCAGCAGAACAACGAGCGGACAGGGCCACTTC.

This chain links TRBV18 with TRBJ2-7, with unresolved D. V dropped 1 base and J dropped 3 bases, with 7 bases sitting between them. The CDR3 has 13 residues. Germline CDR1 and CDR2: KGHSH and LQKENI. In DNA, the CDR3 is TGTGCCAGCTCACCACGGTCGGGCTACGAGCAGTACTTC. As protein: CASSPRSGYEQYF.

This sequence joins TRBV6-5 and TRBJ1-3, with D uncertain. Per the germline V gene, CDR1 is MNHEY and CDR2 is SVGAGI. V dropped 0 bases and J dropped 0 bases, with 9 bases sitting between them. The CDR3 has 16 amino acids. CDR3 protein: CASSYSVGGSGNTIYF. The CDR3 DNA is TGTGCCAGCAGTTACTCAGTGGGCGGCTCTGGAAACACCATATATTTT.

This chain links TRBV20-1 with TRBJ1-2; D call uncertain. The CDR3 covers 11 residues. The V gene lost 1 base and the J gene lost 8 bases, with 8 bases spanning the gap. Germline CDR1 and CDR2: DFQATT and SNEGSKA (reference sequence). The CDR3 DNA sequence: TGCAGTGCTAGAGGCGGCAGAGGCTACACCTTC. Its translation: CSARGGRGYTF.

This chain connects TRBV28 to TRBJ1-4; 8 positions match TRBD1. Germline V CDR1 and CDR2: MDHEN, SYDVKM. The junction had 8 bases not matched to a gene; V was cut back by 6 bases and J by 5 bases. This CDR3 region has 15 residues. The CDR3 here is CASRPRDRWNEKLFF. The CDR3 region has the DNA TGTGCCAGCAGACCCCGGGACAGGTGGAATGAAAAACTGTTTTTT.

J is TRBJ2-7 and V is TRBV5-4, with 10 nucleotides matching TRBD2. The CDR3 extends over 14 amino acids. The germline CDR1 and CDR2 sequences are SGHNT and YYREEE (reference sequence). V shed 4 bases and J 5 bases; nucleotides not matched to a gene: 6. The DNA of the CDR3 is TGTGCCAGCAGCCTAGCGGGAGTGAGGAACGAGCAGTACTTC. Protein: CASSLAGVRNEQYF.

The chain couples TRBV28 to TRBJ1-2, with 9 positions matching TRBD1. CDR1 MDHEN and CDR2 SYDVKM come from the germline V gene. With V trimmed by 5 bases and J by 3 bases, 10 bases remained unmatched. CDR3 length: 16 amino acids. Written as DNA, the CDR3 is TGTGCCAGCAGTCCACCCCCGGGACAGGGTCACTATGGCTACACCTTC. This encodes CASSPPPGQGHYGYTF.

V usage is TRBV11-2 and J usage is TRBJ2-1; TRBD2 matches at 8 bases. With 7 bases clipped from V and 4 bases from J, the junction kept 12 bases outside the gene matches. This CDR3 region has 16 residues. Germline CDR1 and CDR2: SGHAT and FQNNGV. This CDR3 reads CASKLAGGPRYNEQFF. CDR3 nucleotide sequence: TGTGCCAGCAAACTGGCGGGAGGCCCAAGATACAATGAGCAGTTCTTC.

The CDR3, as DNA: TGCGCCAGCAGTCCGGACAGGGCTTACGAGCAGTACTTC. Encoded protein: CASSPDRAYEQYF. This chain links TRBV10-2 with TRBJ2-7; TRBD1 matches 8 bases. With V trimmed by 5 bases and J by 4 bases, 4 bases remained unmatched. The CDR3 sequence is 13 residues long. Germline assignment: CDR1 WSHSY and CDR2 SAAADI.

This chain links TRBV6-4 with TRBJ2-1; D is perhaps TRBD2 (5 bases). Germline V gene lookup returns CDR1 MRHNA and CDR2 SNTAGT. The V end lost 2 bases, the J end lost 1 base, and 9 bases lay between the germline ends. The CDR3 spans 15 residues. DNA for the CDR3: TGTGCCAGCAGTGACGGGTCGGGATCCTACAATGAGCAGTTCTTC. This codes for CASSDGSGSYNEQFF.

V gene TRBV27 combines with J gene TRBJ1-2; unclear D gene. The CDR3 has 13 residues. Trimming stripped 4 bases from V and 0 bases from J, with 6 bases between. The germline CDR1 and CDR2 sequences are MNHEY and SMNVEV (reference sequence). The CDR3 region is CASSYTSNYGYTF. CDR3 in DNA: TGTGCCAGCAGTTACACATCTAACTATGGCTACACCTTC.

This clone was seen only a few times. The chain has TRBV7-3 and TRBJ1-1; no reliable D call. Trimming took off 3 bases at V and 1 base at J, with 3 bases between the two ends. The V gene's germline CDR1 is SGHTA and CDR2 FQGTGA. CDR3 length: 12 amino acids. The CDR3, as DNA: TGTGCCAGCAGCTTCGGGAACACTGAAGCTTTCTTT. This codes for CASSFGNTEAFF.

V is TRBV2 and J is TRBJ1-4, with TRBD1 matching 10 bases. CDR3 length: 12 amino acids. V shed 8 bases and J 10 bases; nucleotides not matched to a gene: 4. Germline CDR1 SNHLY, CDR2 FYNNEI. The CDR3 DNA follows: TGTGCCAGCCGGGACAGGGGAGGAAAACTGTTTTTT. Protein sequence: CASRDRGGKLFF.

The V gene is TRBV28, the J gene TRBJ2-5; no clear D. Germline assignment: CDR1 MDHEN and CDR2 SYDVKM. The CDR3 extends over 14 amino acids. Trimming stripped 1 base from V and 1 base from J, with 7 bases between. CDR3 in DNA: TGTGCCAGCAGTTTATCCTACCCCCAAGAGACCCAGTACTTC. Translating gives CASSLSYPQETQYF.

V and J are TRBV7-2 and TRBJ2-3, with D hard to call. The CDR3 extends over 15 amino acids. CDR1 is SGHTA, CDR2 FQGNSA, per germline. The V end was cut by 0 bases, the J end by 0 bases, with 7 bases between. The CDR3 spells CASSLAISSTDTQYF. For the CDR3, the DNA is TGTGCCAGCAGCTTAGCAATCTCTAGCACAGATACGCAGTATTTT.

V usage is TRBV6-6 and J usage is TRBJ1-1; D gene uncertain. This CDR3 region has 14 residues. Germline V gene lookup returns CDR1 MNHNY and CDR2 SVGAGI (reference sequence). Trimming shortened V by 0 bases and J by 1 base, and 6 bases separated the two germline ends. CDR3 residues: CASSYSEGNTEAFF. DNA of the CDR3: TGTGCCAGCAGTTACTCGGAGGGGAACACTGAAGCTTTCTTT.

The J gene is TRBJ2-7, the V gene TRBV28; D unclear. Germline V gene sequence: CDR1 MDHEN, CDR2 SYDVKM. V was pared by 5 bases and J by 2 bases, with 13 bases between. The CDR3 totals 14 residues. CDR3 residues: CASSTQHRAYEQYF. The DNA of the CDR3 is TGTGCCAGCAGTACCCAACACAGAGCCTACGAGCAGTACTTC. The entire variable domain, with the rest obtained from reference TRBV28 and TRBJ2-7, is as follows: DVKVTQSSRYLVKRTGEKVFLECVQDMDHENMFWYRQDPGLGLRLIYFSYDVKMKEKGDIPEGYSVSREKKERFSLILESASTNQTSMYLCASSTQHRAYEQYFGPGTRLTVT.

This clone has just a few counts. V gene TRBV6-5 combines with J gene TRBJ1-4; tentative D call: TRBD1 (6 bases). CDR1 MNHEY and CDR2 SVGAGI come from the germline V gene. V gave up 6 bases and J gave up 7 bases, with 18 bases separating them. The CDR3 covers 15 residues. The CDR3 protein is CASSPGGAGGEKLFF. The CDR3 bases are TGTGCCAGCAGCCCCGGGGGGGCTGGGGGTGAAAAACTGTTTTTT.

The chain carries TRBV18 and TRBJ2-1, with 13 nucleotides matching TRBD2. Per germline, CDR1 KGHSH and CDR2 LQKENI. There are 18 residues in the CDR3. V was pared by 6 bases and J by 7 bases, with 15 bases of the junction left unmatched. The CDR3 here is CASSRLGLAGVRWNEQFF. The CDR3, as DNA: TGTGCCAGCTCTCGTCTCGGACTAGCGGGAGTAAGATGGAATGAGCAGTTCTTC.

The chain combines TRBV19 with TRBJ1-1; the D gene is possibly TRBD1 (5 bases). V shed 3 bases and J shed 1 base, with 18 bases lying between them. This CDR3 contains 17 residues. The germline V gene has CDR1 LNHDA and CDR2 SQIVND (reference sequence). CDR3 amino acids: CASSIRAGYGRNTEAFF. Here the CDR3 DNA reads TGTGCCAGTAGTATTCGGGCAGGGTACGGTCGGAACACTGAAGCTTTCTTT.

The DNA of the CDR3 is TGTGCCAGTAGTATAGATCGATTTGGGGCAGGCTACGAGCAGTACTTC. It encodes CASSIDRFGAGYEQYF. J is TRBJ2-7 and V is TRBV19; D might be TRBD1 (5 bases). Looked up from germline, CDR1 is LNHDA and CDR2 is SQIVND (reference sequence). CDR3 length equals 16 residues. The V gene lost 0 bases and the J gene lost 3 bases, with 15 bases spanning the gap.

This chain connects TRBV19 to TRBJ1-2, with D unclear. Per germline, CDR1 LNHDA and CDR2 SQIVND (reference sequence). This CDR3 contains 14 residues. Deletions cut 2 bases from V and 4 bases from J, with 11 bases between. The CDR3: CASSIIGMGYGYTF. The CDR3 DNA reads as TGTGCCAGTAGTATAATCGGGATGGGCTATGGCTACACCTTC.

This clone was seen more than once but under ten times. The CDR3 coding sequence is TGTGCCAGTACGTTGGGGACAGGGACAAACAATGAGCAGTTCTTC. Translated: CASTLGTGTNNEQFF. The V and J genes are TRBV28 and TRBJ2-1, with TRBD1 identical over 9 bases. Looked up from germline, CDR1 is MDHEN and CDR2 is SYDVKM. V shed 9 bases, J shed 5 bases, and the junction held 11 bases outside the gene matches. This CDR3 has 15 residues.

The chain couples TRBV7-2 to TRBJ1-5; no definite D call. Per germline, CDR1 SGHTA and CDR2 FQGNSA. The CDR3 extends over 15 amino acids. V lost 6 bases and J lost 3, with 15 bases in between. CDR3: CASSTTGINNQPQHF. CDR3 nucleotides: TGTGCCAGCAGTACAACCGGGATCAACAATCAGCCCCAGCATTTT.